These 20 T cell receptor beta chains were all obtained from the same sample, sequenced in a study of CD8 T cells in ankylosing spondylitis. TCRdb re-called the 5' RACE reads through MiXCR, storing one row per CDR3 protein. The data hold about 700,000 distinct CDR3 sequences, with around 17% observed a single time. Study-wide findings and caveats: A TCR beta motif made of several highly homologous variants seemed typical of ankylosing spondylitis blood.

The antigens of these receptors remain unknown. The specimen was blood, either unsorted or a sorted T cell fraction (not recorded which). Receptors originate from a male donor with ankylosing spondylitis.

The CDR3 region is CASSLAIGSPSSTEAFF. The CDR3 region has the DNA TGTGCCAGCAGCTTAGCTATAGGGTCGCCGTCGTCCACTGAAGCTTTCTTT. The chain combines TRBV7-8 with TRBJ1-1; D is ambiguous. Deletions cut 0 bases from V and 4 bases from J, with 18 bases between. The CDR3 spans 17 residues. Per the germline V gene, CDR1 is SGHVS and CDR2 is FQNEAQ.

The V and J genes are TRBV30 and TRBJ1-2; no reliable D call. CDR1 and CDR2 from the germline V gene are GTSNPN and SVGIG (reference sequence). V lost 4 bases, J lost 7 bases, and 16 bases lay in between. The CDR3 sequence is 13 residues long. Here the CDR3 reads CAWKRPRVRGYTF. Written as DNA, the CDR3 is TGTGCCTGGAAGAGGCCTCGGGTTCGTGGCTACACCTTC.

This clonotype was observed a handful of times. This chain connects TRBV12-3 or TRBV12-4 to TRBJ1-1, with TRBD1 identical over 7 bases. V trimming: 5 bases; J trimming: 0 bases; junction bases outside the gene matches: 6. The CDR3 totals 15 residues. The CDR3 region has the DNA TGTGCCAGCAGTACCTTGGACAGGCTGAACACTGAAGCTTTCTTT. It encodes CASSTLDRLNTEAFF.

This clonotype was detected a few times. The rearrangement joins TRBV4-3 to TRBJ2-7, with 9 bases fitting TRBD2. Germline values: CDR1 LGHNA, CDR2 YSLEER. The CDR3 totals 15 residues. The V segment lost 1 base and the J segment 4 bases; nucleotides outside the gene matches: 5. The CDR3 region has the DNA TGCGCCAGCAGCCAAGGGAGAGCGGGAGGTTACGAGCAGTACTTC. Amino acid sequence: CASSQGRAGGYEQYF.

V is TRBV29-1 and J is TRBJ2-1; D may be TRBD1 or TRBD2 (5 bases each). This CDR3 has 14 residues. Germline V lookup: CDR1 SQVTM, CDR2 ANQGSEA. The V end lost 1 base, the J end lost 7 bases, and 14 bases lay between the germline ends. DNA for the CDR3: TGCAGCGTTGAAGTCGGGGTTGGGGGTAATGAGCAGTTCTTC. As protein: CSVEVGVGGNEQFF.

The CDR3 loop reads CASSWERLDYGYTF. In DNA, the CDR3 is TGCGCCAGCAGCTGGGAGCGGTTAGATTATGGCTACACCTTC. The chain couples TRBV5-1 to TRBJ1-2; D is unresolved. CDR3 length equals 14 residues. CDR1 is SGHRS and CDR2 is YFSETQ in the germline V gene. Trimming took 3 bases from V and 5 from J, leaving 14 bases between them.

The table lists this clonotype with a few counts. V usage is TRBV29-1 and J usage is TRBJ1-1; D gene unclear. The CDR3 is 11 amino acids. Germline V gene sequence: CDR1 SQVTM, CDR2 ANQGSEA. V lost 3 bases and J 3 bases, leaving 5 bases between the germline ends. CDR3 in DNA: TGCAGCGTTGATCTATACACTGAAGCTTTCTTT. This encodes CSVDLYTEAFF.

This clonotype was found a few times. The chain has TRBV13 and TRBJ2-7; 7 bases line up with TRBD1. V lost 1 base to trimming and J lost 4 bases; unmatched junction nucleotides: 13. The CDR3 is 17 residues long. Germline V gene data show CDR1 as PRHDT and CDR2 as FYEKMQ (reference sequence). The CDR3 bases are TGTGCCAGCAGCTTAGCGACAGGGCCTTCTATGTTTTACGAGCAGTACTTC. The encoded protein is CASSLATGPSMFYEQYF.

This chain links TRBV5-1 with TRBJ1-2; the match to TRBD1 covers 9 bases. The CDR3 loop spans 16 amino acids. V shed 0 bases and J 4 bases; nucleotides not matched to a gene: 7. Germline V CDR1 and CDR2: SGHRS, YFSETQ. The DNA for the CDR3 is TGCGCCAGCAGCTTGGACAGGGGGCGACGTGTCTATGGCTACACCTTC. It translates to CASSLDRGRRVYGYTF. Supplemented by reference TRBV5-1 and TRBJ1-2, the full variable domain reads KAGVTQTPRYLIKTRGQQVTLSCSPISGHRSVSWYQQTPGQGLQFLFEYFSETQRNKGNFPGRFSGRQFSNSRSEMNVSTLELGDSALYLCASSLDRGRRVYGYTFGSGTRLTVV.

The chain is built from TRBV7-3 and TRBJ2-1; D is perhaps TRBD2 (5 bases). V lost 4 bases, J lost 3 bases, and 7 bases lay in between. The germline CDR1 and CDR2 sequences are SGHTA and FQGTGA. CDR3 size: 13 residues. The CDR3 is CASSSADYNEQFF. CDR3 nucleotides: TGTGCCAGCAGCTCAGCGGACTACAATGAGCAGTTCTTC. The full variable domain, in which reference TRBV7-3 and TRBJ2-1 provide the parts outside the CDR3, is GAGVSQTPSNKVTEKGKYVELRCDPISGHTALYWYRQSLGQGPEFLIYFQGTGAADDSGLPNDRFFAVRPEGSVSTLKIQRTERGDSAVYLCASSSADYNEQFFGPGTRLTVL.

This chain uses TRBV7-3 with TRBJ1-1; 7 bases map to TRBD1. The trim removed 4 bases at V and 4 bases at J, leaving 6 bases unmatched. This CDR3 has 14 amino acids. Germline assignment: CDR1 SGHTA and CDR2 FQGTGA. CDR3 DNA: TGTGCCAGCAGCTCGACGACAGGGAGCACTGAAGCTTTCTTT. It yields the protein CASSSTTGSTEAFF.

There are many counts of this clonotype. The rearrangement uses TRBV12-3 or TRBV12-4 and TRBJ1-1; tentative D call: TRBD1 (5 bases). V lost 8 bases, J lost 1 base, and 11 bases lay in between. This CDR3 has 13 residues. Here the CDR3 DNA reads TGTGCCAGCCTCAGGGAAAGGAACACTGAAGCTTTCTTT. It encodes CASLRERNTEAFF.

The CDR3 region is CASSLWGGPSGSLSLGNEQFF. The CDR3 DNA reads TGTGCCAGCAGTTTATGGGGGGGTCCTAGCGGGAGTCTGTCTCTGGGGAATGAGCAGTTCTTC. The chain employs TRBV28 and TRBJ2-1; 10 bases align to TRBD2. V was pared by 0 bases and J by 7 bases, with 21 bases of the junction left unmatched. The CDR3 is 21 residues long. The germline V gene has CDR1 MDHEN and CDR2 SYDVKM. Supplemented by reference TRBV28 and TRBJ2-1, the full variable domain reads DVKVTQSSRYLVKRTGEKVFLECVQDMDHENMFWYRQDPGLGLRLIYFSYDVKMKEKGDIPEGYSVSREKKERFSLILESASTNQTSMYLCASSLWGGPSGSLSLGNEQFFGPGTRLTVL.

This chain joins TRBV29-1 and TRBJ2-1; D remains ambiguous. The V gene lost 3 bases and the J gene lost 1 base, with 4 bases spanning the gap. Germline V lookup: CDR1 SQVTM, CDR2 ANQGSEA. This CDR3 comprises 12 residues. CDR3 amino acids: CSVESSYNEQFF. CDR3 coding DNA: TGCAGCGTTGAGTCATCCTACAATGAGCAGTTCTTC.

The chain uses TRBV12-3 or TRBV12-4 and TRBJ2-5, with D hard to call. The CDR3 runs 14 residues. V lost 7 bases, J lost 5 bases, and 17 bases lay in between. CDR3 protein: CASKWASSRETQYF. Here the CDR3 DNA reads TGTGCCAGCAAGTGGGCTTCCTCCCGGGAGACCCAGTACTTC.

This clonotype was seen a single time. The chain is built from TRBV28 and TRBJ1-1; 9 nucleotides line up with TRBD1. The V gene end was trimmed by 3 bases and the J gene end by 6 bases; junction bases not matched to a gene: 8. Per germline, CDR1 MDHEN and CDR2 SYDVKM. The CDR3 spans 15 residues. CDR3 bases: TGTGCCAGCAGTTTGTTGGACAGGGGCCGTGCTGAAGCTTTCTTT. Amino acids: CASSLLDRGRAEAFF.

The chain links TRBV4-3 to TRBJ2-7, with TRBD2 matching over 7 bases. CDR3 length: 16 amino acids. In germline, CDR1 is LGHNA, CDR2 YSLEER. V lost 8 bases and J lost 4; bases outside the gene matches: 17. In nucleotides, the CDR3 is TGCGCCAGCGGCCGTATAGTAGCGGGCTTTCTATACGAGCAGTACTTC. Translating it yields CASGRIVAGFLYEQYF.

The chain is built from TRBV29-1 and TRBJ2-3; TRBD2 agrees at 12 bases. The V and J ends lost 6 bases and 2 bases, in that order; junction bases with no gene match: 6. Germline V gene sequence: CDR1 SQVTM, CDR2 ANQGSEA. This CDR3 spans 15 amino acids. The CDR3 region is CSVAGLAGTTDTQYF. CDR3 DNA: TGCAGCGTGGCCGGACTAGCGGGGACCACAGATACGCAGTATTTT.

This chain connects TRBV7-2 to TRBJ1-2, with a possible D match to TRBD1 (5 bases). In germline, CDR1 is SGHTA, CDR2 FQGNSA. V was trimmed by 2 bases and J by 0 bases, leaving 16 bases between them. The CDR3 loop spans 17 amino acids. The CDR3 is CASSLSPSGRPNYGYTF. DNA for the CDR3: TGTGCCAGCAGCTTATCCCCGTCAGGGCGCCCTAACTATGGCTACACCTTC.

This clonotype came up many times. Here the CDR3 reads CASTGGASGYNEQFF. In DNA form, the CDR3 reads TGTGCCAGCACAGGCGGGGCTAGCGGATACAATGAGCAGTTCTTC. The V and J genes are TRBV27 and TRBJ2-1; 7 nucleotides align to TRBD2. The germline V gene has CDR1 MNHEY and CDR2 SMNVEV (reference sequence). J gave up 4 bases and V 7 bases, and 10 bases lay outside the gene matches. The CDR3 loop spans 15 amino acids.